This T cell receptor (beta chain) was identified during a study (dated by TCRdb to the late 2010s). Concerning the study at large: Blood, up to 100 ml, was collected from patients, as were roughly 6 to 13 samples obtained by duodenal biopsy. To allow long-term comparison, patients who had historic T cell material from decades earlier were asked to donate new blood and biopsy samples. In total, the study looked at blood and gut biopsy samples from roughly 20 celiac disease patients. The study tracked gluten-specific CD4+ T cell receptor repertoires in celiac disease across blood and gut, disease stages, and intervals of weeks to decades. Cells from most subjects were stained with pooled PE-conjugated tetramers presenting the glia-alpha1a, -alpha2, -omega1 and -omega2 epitopes.

The library came from 5' RACE. A modified SMART protocol was used to prepare the bulk TCR libraries. On Illumina MiSeq, bulk TCR libraries were sequenced with paired-end 300 bp reads, whereas single-cell libraries were run on paired-end 250 bp MiSeq. Per the authors' processing: Selected pRESTO steps were used to preprocess the reads, after which IMGT/HighV-QUEST assigned the V, D, J genes and CDR3 junctions. A bulk sequence was kept only if the bulk sequence appeared in at least two replicas with cumulative read counts of 10 or more. For samples with more than 20 cells, repertoire diversity was measured using a sample-corrected Shannon entropy estimator. TCRdb reprocessed the public reads (quality trimming at Q25 with fastp, clone calling with MiXCR) and kept in-frame beta chains. Identical CDR3 proteins give one entry, which carries the most common genes and DNA. The V and J calls, along with clone size, are taken from TCRdb and not from the paper's own processing. This sample is represented by hundreds of distinct CDR3 sequences; approximately 8% of them were singletons. The ten largest clones add up to around 20% of the sample.

V sheds 5 bases and J sheds 6 bases, leaving 14 bases between their ends. CDR1 MGHRA and CDR2 YSYEKL were looked up in the germline V gene. The cysteine opens and the phenylalanine closes a CDR3 of 14 amino acids. Only CDR3 DNA is held: 42 bases, read in frame from base 1. By sample share, this clonotype is medium-sized (0.01 to 0.1%). Qualities for individual bases were not recorded, and no much larger clone is one base off. When relatively high numbers of tetramer-positive T cells were contained in samples, bulk-cell sorting was performed in addition to single-cell sorting. HLA-DQ:gluten tetramers were used to isolate gluten-specific T cells, and the rearranged TCR-alpha and TCR-beta genes of those cells were then analyzed by high-throughput sequencing. A BD Aria II cell sorter was used for all sorting, and FlowJo was used to analyze the flow data. What the study reported, not specific to this receptor: Whether the conclusions hold depends on tetramer specificity, and in earlier work roughly 83% of tetramer-sorted clones proliferated in an antigen-specific way. Of 1,500 to 2,000 TCRs from around 17 patients, around 10% of the TCR-alpha, TCR-beta or paired amino acid sequences were public. Because of sampling limits, a maximum clonotype overlap of only around 50% was obtained between two independent sequencing runs of the same sample. Persistence of gluten-specific clonotypes for decades was observed, with up to about 53% overlap detected between samples obtained roughly 16 to 30 years apart. Across patients, about 1% of TCR-beta sequences and roughly 0.2% of paired TCR-alpha/beta clonotypes were shared, and the authors concluded that cross-contamination was not an issue.

Sequenced here: gluten tetramer+ CD4+ T cells from blood or duodenal biopsy (not recorded which); whether cultured is not recorded, sampled while untreated, on a gluten-free diet, or during gluten challenge (not recorded which). This sample's cell subset or site label indicates: CD4+ T cells binding HLA-DQ:gluten tetramers. This clonotype was obtained from a female donor with celiac disease. The sequence links TRBV4-1 to TRBJ2-1; the D gene is perhaps TRBD1 or TRBD2, each of them matching over 5 bases. The nucleotide sequence is TGCGCCAGCAGCATCAGGGAGAGGGGCAATGAGCAGTTCTTC. Translated, this is CASSIRERGNEQFF.